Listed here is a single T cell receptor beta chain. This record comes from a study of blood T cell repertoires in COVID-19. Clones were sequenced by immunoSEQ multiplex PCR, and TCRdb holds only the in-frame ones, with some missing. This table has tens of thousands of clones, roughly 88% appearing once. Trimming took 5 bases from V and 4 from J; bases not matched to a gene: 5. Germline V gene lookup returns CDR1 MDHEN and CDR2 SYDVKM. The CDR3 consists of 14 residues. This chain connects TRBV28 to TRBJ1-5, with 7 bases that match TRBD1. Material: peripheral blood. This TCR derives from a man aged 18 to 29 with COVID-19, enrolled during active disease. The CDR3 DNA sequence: TGTGCCAGCAGTCTACAGGGGAGGAATCAGCCCCAGCATTTT. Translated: CASSLQGRNQPQHF.